This TCR beta chain was sequenced in a study of T cells in Graves' hyperthyroidism and ophthalmopathy (dated by TCRdb to the late 2010s). Some background on the complete study: Peripheral blood samples were taken at initial diagnosis, before any treatment was given. To identify TCR V-J signatures that set the groups apart, the researchers used a discovery cohort of about a hundred patients, made up of roughly 40 with Graves' ophthalmopathy and some 56 with stable Graves' hyperthyroidism. Prospective prediction of ophthalmopathy was tested in an independent validation cohort of 18 to 20 hyperthyroidism patients and 17 patients who later progressed to ophthalmopathy. The approximately 97 discovery patients were randomly divided into training and test sets at a 7:3 ratio. The study also compared thyroid tissue and blood T-cell repertoires from about six Graves' hyperthyroidism patients. Once sampling was done, hyperthyroidism patients were given methimazole at a starting dose of 30 mg daily, whereas ophthalmopathy patients were given high-dose intravenous methylprednisolone. TCR Vbeta CDR3 sequencing of 130 to 150 peripheral blood samples (43 ophthalmopathy, roughly 74 hyperthyroidism and roughly 17 progressor patients) is reported in the paper. Study-wide conclusions, independent of this receptor: No statistical method was used to set the sample size in advance, and investigators knew the group allocation. A model built on a 13 V-J signature distinguished ophthalmopathy from stable hyperthyroidism, reaching 85% to 90% sensitivity and 81.08% specificity in cross-validation and 80%/75% in testing. Most expanded thyroid clonotypes (frequency above 0.001) were also detected in blood, a finding suggesting that blood repertoires may reflect thyroid immune responses. In validation, the model predicted progression to ophthalmopathy with just under 71% sensitivity and approximately 72% specificity, a median of 6.5 months before onset.

The TCR beta CDR3 regions were amplified from RNA transcripts. A first-round RT-PCR of the TCR CDR3 used the HTBI primer set with the Qiagen OneStep RT-PCR kit. Libraries were constructed in a second round of multiplex PCR, after which size selection and purification were performed. Libraries were sequenced paired-end with 100 bp reads on an Illumina HiSeq2000. Per the source publication's procedure: Raw data were processed with SOAPnuke, discarding reads with adapters, uncalled bases, mean Phred below 15, or no exact constant-primer or identifier match. COPE v1.2.5 was used to merge high-quality paired reads, and clonotypes were defined as unique nucleotide sequences. MiTCR v1.1 was used to align clonotypes to the IMGT TRBV, TRBD and TRBJ reference segments. Only V-J combinations with frequency above 0.0001, covering about 99% of repertoires, were analysed. The TCS score was defined as F50 (clonal expansion) divided by E x V (chaos), with BLOSUM62-based TCRdist calculated between CDR3 peptides within each V-J. Welch's t-statistics and random forest reduced just over 500 V-J features to roughly 13, which were used in a naive Bayes classifier (R e1071). TCRdb took the public reads, trimmed them with fastp at Q25, ran MiXCR for clone calling and kept in-frame beta chains. Here each entry gathers all rows of one CDR3 protein and keeps the most common genes and DNA. The V and J calls, along with clone size, are taken from TCRdb and not from the paper's own processing. Recorded for this sample are about 550,000 distinct CDR3 sequences; more than 20% of them occurred a single time. The ten biggest clones cover around 27% of the sample.

In the germline V gene, CDR1 corresponds to WSHSY and CDR2 to SAAADI. Relative to germline, V is missing 7 bases and J is missing 7 bases, with 8 bases of the junction outside any gene match. Counted from cysteine to phenylalanine, this CDR3 has 13 amino acids. This entry keeps only the CDR3 DNA: 39 bases, framed from base 1. In its sample, this clonotype was seen a few times. It has no known antigen specificity. Qualities for individual bases were not recorded, and no much larger clone is one base off. Stable Graves' hyperthyroidism was defined as no progression to ophthalmopathy during 18 months of follow-up. Hyperthyroidism patients were aged 18 to 65 years and newly diagnosed, with disease duration of less than 2 months. The study excluded patients with uncontrolled infections, other autoimmune diseases, pregnancy or lactation. Clinical symptoms, serum thyroxine and TRAb, thyroid ultrasound, and orbital computed tomography formed the basis for the diagnoses. PBMCs were isolated from more than 9 ml of fresh peripheral blood by Ficoll-Paque density gradient centrifugation. Trizol reagent was used to extract total RNA, and RNA quality was then checked on an Agilent 2100 Bioanalyzer.

The specimen sequenced was blood. The receptor chain draws on TRBV10-2 and TRBJ2-7; 9 junctional bases match TRBD1. The source is a man aged 18 to 30 with Graves' hyperthyroidism. The CDR3 reads as follows: CASTLQGAGEQYF. Here is the DNA: TGCGCCAGCACTCTACAGGGGGCGGGGGAGCAGTACTTC.